Each of the 22 T cell receptor beta chains below was sequenced from the same sample in a study of response to subunit inactivated influenza vaccine. Each CDR3 protein gets one entry after TCRdb re-called the RT-PCR reads with MiXCR. This table has 300,000 to 350,000 distinct CDR3 sequences, just over 20% appearing once. The sequenced sample was PBMCs from blood, obtained 21 months after vaccination. These receptor sequences come from a man between 45 and 75 years old who received an inactivated influenza vaccine.

CDR3: CASSAPGQGGYEQYF. As DNA, the CDR3 is TGTGCCAGCTCAGCTCCGGGACAGGGGGGATACGAGCAGTACTTC. The chain has TRBV18 and TRBJ2-7, with 11 bases fitting TRBD1. The CDR3 runs to 15 residues. Unmatched junction bases numbered 7, after V lost 5 bases and J lost 4 bases. The germline V gene has CDR1 KGHSH and CDR2 LQKENI.

This clonotype was seen more than once but under ten times. V is TRBV7-8 and J is TRBJ1-2; TRBD1 matches 11 bases. Germline-derived CDR1 and CDR2 are SGHVS and FQNEAQ. Trimming removed 4 bases from V and 7 bases from J; junction bases left unmatched: 8. The CDR3 totals 15 residues. The CDR3 loop is CASSYNRDRGFGYTF. Here the CDR3 DNA reads TGTGCCAGCAGCTACAACCGGGACAGGGGGTTTGGCTACACCTTC.

This clonotype was seen repeatedly, ten times or more. As DNA, the CDR3 is TGTGCCAGCACTCCCCGGAGCGGAGACACCGGGGAGCTGTTTTTT. Its translation is CASTPRSGDTGELFF. This chain joins TRBV7-9 and TRBJ2-2; possible D gene TRBD2, 5 bases. Germline V gene lookup returns CDR1 SEHNR and CDR2 FQNEAQ (reference sequence). The germline V and J ends were trimmed by 7 bases and 3 bases, with 15 bases remaining between them. The CDR3 is 15 amino acids.

This chain joins TRBV6-1 and TRBJ1-5; TRBD1 matches at 9 bases. Unmatched junction bases numbered 10, after V lost 0 bases and J lost 7 bases. The CDR3 sequence is 17 residues long. CDR1 is MNHNS, CDR2 SASEGT, per germline. CDR3 DNA: TGTGCCAGCAGTGAAGCCGGGTTACAGGGGGCAGGGCAGCCCCAGCATTTT. Encoded protein: CASSEAGLQGAGQPQHF.

The V gene is TRBV7-2, the J gene TRBJ2-1; D is uncertain. In germline, CDR1 is SGHTA, CDR2 FQGNSA. This CDR3 is 13 amino acids long. Trimming removed 3 bases from V and 5 bases from J, with 8 bases in between. The CDR3 region is CASSFLADNEQFF. The CDR3 DNA sequence: TGTGCCAGCAGCTTTCTGGCGGACAATGAGCAGTTCTTC.

The chain recombines TRBV5-6 with TRBJ2-2; no definite D call. The CDR3 is 12 residues long. Germline CDR1 is SGHDT and CDR2 is YYEEEE. The germline V and J ends were trimmed by 4 bases and 7 bases, with 8 bases remaining between them. The CDR3 is CASSPNGGELFF. The CDR3 coding sequence is TGTGCCAGCAGCCCAAATGGCGGGGAGCTGTTTTTT.

The sample holds a few counts of this clonotype. The chain has TRBV6-2 or TRBV6-3 and TRBJ2-3; D is perhaps TRBD1 or TRBD2 (5 bases each). CDR3 size: 16 residues. Germline CDR1 and CDR2: MNHEY and SVGEGT. The V and J ends lost 5 bases and 3 bases respectively, with 18 bases between them. The CDR3 region is CASSLRGTRLTDTQYF. In nucleotides, the CDR3 is TGTGCCAGCAGTCTCCGGGGCACACGGCTAACAGATACGCAGTATTTT.

This clonotype was detected many times. The CDR3 loop reads CSVEGLAGENTGELFF. The CDR3 DNA sequence: TGCAGCGTAGAGGGACTAGCGGGGGAGAACACCGGGGAGCTGTTTTTT. The chain combines TRBV29-1 with TRBJ2-2, with 14 bases matching TRBD2. This CDR3 spans 16 amino acids. V lost 6 bases, J lost 1 base, and 4 bases stayed unmatched. The germline V gene has CDR1 SQVTM and CDR2 ANQGSEA.

This chain links TRBV28 with TRBJ2-3, with 10 bases identical to TRBD1. V dropped 1 base and J dropped 0; count of bases not matched to a gene: 1. The germline V gene has CDR1 MDHEN and CDR2 SYDVKM. The length of the CDR3 is 16 residues. In DNA, the CDR3 is TGTGCCAGCAGTTTATTGACAGGGGGCAGCACAGATACGCAGTATTTT. The encoded protein is CASSLLTGGSTDTQYF.

This clonotype was seen ten or more times. The genes are TRBV20-1 and TRBJ1-5, with 7 bases that match TRBD1. There are 14 residues in the CDR3. V gave up 2 bases and J gave up 6 bases; unmatched junction bases: 7. Germline CDR1 is DFQATT and CDR2 is SNEGSKA (reference sequence). Here the CDR3 DNA reads TGCAGTGCTAGAAGGGGGCCTGGAGGTCAGCCCCAGCATTTT. It specifies CSARRGPGGQPQHF.

V and J are TRBV28 and TRBJ1-5; 7 bases agree with TRBD1. The length of the CDR3 is 15 residues. The germline CDR1 and CDR2 sequences are MDHEN and SYDVKM. J gave up 7 bases and V 6 bases, and 12 bases lay outside the gene matches. The CDR3 is CASRRYGGQTQPQHF. DNA of the CDR3: TGTGCCAGCAGAAGATATGGGGGACAGACCCAGCCCCAGCATTTT.

V usage is TRBV10-3 and J usage is TRBJ2-2; D is undetermined. This CDR3 has 14 amino acids. The germline V and J ends were trimmed by 7 bases and 0 bases, with 9 bases remaining between them. Germline CDR1 reads ENHRY; CDR2 reads SYGVKD. The CDR3 DNA reads TGTGCCATCAAGCAGGAGACGAACACCGGGGAGCTGTTTTTT. Encoded protein: CAIKQETNTGELFF.

In this sample, this clonotype turned up a few times. This chain uses TRBV15 with TRBJ2-1; possibly TRBD1 or TRBD2 for D (6 bases each). CDR3 length: 13 amino acids. Germline assignment: CDR1 LNHNV and CDR2 YYDKDF (reference sequence). V lost 6 bases and J 10 bases, leaving 16 bases between the germline ends. The CDR3 coding sequence is TGTGCCACCAGTCACGGGGGCAAGGGAGAGCAGTTCTTC. Translating gives CATSHGGKGEQFF. Full variable domain (rest looked up from reference TRBV15 and TRBJ2-1): DAMVIQNPRYQVTQFGKPVTLSCSQTLNHNVMYWYQQKSSQAPKLLFHYYDKDFNNEADTPDNFQSRRPNTSFCFLDIRSPGLGDTAMYLCATSHGGKGEQFFGPGTRLTVL.

Only a few counts were recorded for this clonotype. The V gene is TRBV7-9, the J gene TRBJ2-7; 7 nucleotides align to TRBD1. The CDR3 is 14 residues long. Losses at the gene ends were 4 bases for V and 4 bases for J; bases not matched to a gene: 7. Per germline, CDR1 SEHNR and CDR2 FQNEAQ (reference sequence). The CDR3 here is CASSSRQGRYEQYF. The CDR3 DNA reads TGTGCCAGCAGCTCCCGACAGGGTCGGTACGAGCAGTACTTC.

This clonotype came up a few times. One base away lies a much larger clone, so this may be a sequencing read error. This chain joins TRBV12-3 or TRBV12-4 and TRBJ1-1; D unresolved. Between the trimmed V and J ends, which lost 5 bases and 1 base, there was a span of 2 bases. This CDR3 spans 11 amino acids. As DNA, the CDR3 is TGTGCCAGCAGTGAGAACACTGAAGCTTTCTTT. It is translated as CASSENTEAFF.

This clonotype was seen just once. Here the CDR3 reads CATSRERGLAGGHRTYEQYF. DNA of the CDR3: TGTGCCACCAGCAGAGAGAGAGGACTAGCGGGAGGGCACAGAACCTACGAGCAGTACTTC. The gene calls are TRBV15 and TRBJ2-7, with 15 bases fitting TRBD2. V was clipped by 0 bases and J by 2 bases; unmatched bases: 11. CDR1 is LNHNV, CDR2 YYDKDF, per germline (reference sequence). There are 20 residues in the CDR3.

The chain carries TRBV15 and TRBJ2-5; D is possibly TRBD2 (5 bases). V lost 1 base and J lost 2, with 11 bases in between. The CDR3 covers 15 residues. Germline values: CDR1 LNHNV, CDR2 YYDKDF (reference sequence). Here the CDR3 DNA reads TGTGCCACCAGCAGAGGGGGAGACTATCAAGAGACCCAGTACTTC. This encodes CATSRGGDYQETQYF.

This clonotype occurred a few times. CDR3 nucleotides: TGTGCCAGCAGCTTTGCGAGGGCCGGGAGCAATCAGCCCCAGCATTTT. This codes for CASSFARAGSNQPQHF. The chain uses TRBV7-9 and TRBJ1-5; no firm D call. The V gene's germline CDR1 is SEHNR and CDR2 FQNEAQ (reference sequence). Deletions cut 3 bases from V and 1 base from J, with 13 bases between. This CDR3 is 16 amino acids long. The full variable domain, completed using reference TRBV7-9 and TRBJ1-5, is DTGVSQNPRHKITKRGQNVTFRCDPISEHNRLYWYRQTLGQGPEFLTYFQNEAQLEKSRLLSDRFSAERPKGSFSTLEIQRTEQGDSAMYLCASSFARAGSNQPQHFGDGTRLSIL.

In this sample, this clonotype turned up many times. V is TRBV4-3 and J is TRBJ1-5; 10 nucleotides agree with TRBD1. The CDR3 runs to 15 residues. The trim removed 0 bases at V and 9 bases at J, leaving 5 bases unmatched. Germline lookup yields CDR1 LGHNA and CDR2 YSLEER. This CDR3 reads CASSQEGTGVWPQHF. The CDR3 coding sequence is TGCGCCAGCAGCCAAGAAGGGACAGGGGTATGGCCCCAGCATTTT.

This clonotype was picked up many times. The rearrangement links TRBV12-3 or TRBV12-4 to TRBJ1-1; a possible D gene is TRBD1 (5 bases). Trimming cost V 6 bases and J 11 bases, with 16 bases left between them. CDR3 length: 12 residues. The CDR3 sequence: CASRSTGLGAFF. The DNA for the CDR3 is TGTGCCAGCAGATCAACAGGCCTTGGGGCTTTCTTT.

V gene TRBV28 combines with J gene TRBJ2-6; 7 bases line up with TRBD1. The CDR3 is 16 amino acids. Per germline, CDR1 MDHEN and CDR2 SYDVKM. Trimming removed 5 bases from V and 0 bases from J; junction bases left unmatched: 4. Here the CDR3 DNA reads TGTGCCAGCAGTGGGACAGCCCTCTCTGGGGCCAACGTCCTGACTTTC. Translating gives CASSGTALSGANVLTF.

Many counts were recorded for this clonotype. The chain has TRBV29-1 and TRBJ1-2; the match to TRBD1 covers 10 bases. Germline V gene data show CDR1 as SQVTM and CDR2 as ANQGSEA. The CDR3 has 14 amino acids. Germline trimming cut 2 bases from V and 8 bases from J; bases unmatched to any gene: 8. The CDR3 DNA reads TGCAGCGTTGAATCGGGACAGGGGTCGGGGGGCTACACCTTC. As protein: CSVESGQGSGGYTF.